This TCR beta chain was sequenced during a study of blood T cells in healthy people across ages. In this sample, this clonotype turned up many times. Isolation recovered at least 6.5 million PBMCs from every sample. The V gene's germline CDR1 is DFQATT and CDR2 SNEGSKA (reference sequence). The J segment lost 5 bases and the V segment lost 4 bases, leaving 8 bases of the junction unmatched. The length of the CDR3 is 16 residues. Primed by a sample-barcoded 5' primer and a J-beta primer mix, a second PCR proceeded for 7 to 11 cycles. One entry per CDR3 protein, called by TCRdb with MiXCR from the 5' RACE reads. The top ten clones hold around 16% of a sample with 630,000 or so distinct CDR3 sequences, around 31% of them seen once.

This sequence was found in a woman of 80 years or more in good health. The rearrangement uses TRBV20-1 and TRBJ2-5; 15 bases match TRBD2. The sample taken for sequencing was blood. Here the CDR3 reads CSATRTSGGAGETQYF. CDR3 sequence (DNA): TGCAGTGCTACCCGGACTAGCGGGGGGGCGGGGGAGACCCAGTACTTC.